This T cell receptor (beta chain) was observed in a study of blood T cell repertoires in COVID-19. The repertoire was sequenced with immunoSEQ multiplex PCR; TCRdb's copy has only in-frame clones and lacks some. The sample yields about 59,000 clones, roughly 78% seen once. Germline loops: CDR1 SGDLS, CDR2 YYNGEE. Trimming took off 0 bases at V and 3 bases at J, with 12 bases between the two ends. The length of the CDR3 is 15 residues. The chain uses TRBV9 and TRBJ1-1, with a tentative D call TRBD1 (6 bases). The TCR originated in a man aged 55 to 70 with acute or convalescent COVID-19. Sequencing was done on a sample of peripheral blood. DNA of the CDR3: TGTGCCAGCAGCGTAGAGGGGGATGAGTACACTGAAGCTTTCTTT. It specifies CASSVEGDEYTEAFF.